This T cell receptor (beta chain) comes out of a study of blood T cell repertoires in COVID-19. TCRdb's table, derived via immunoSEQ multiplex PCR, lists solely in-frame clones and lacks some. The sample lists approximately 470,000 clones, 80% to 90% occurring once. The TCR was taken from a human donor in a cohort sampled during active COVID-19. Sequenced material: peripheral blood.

This chain's CDR3 is CATEGLAGDTGELFF. CDR3 bases: TGTGCCACCGAGGGACTAGCGGGAGACACCGGGGAGCTGTTTTTT. The V gene is TRBV19, the J gene TRBJ2-2, with TRBD2 matching 14 bases. This CDR3 is built from 15 residues. Germline V gene sequence: CDR1 LNHDA, CDR2 SQIVND (reference sequence). The V gene end was trimmed by 10 bases and the J gene end by 3 bases; junction bases not matched to a gene: 4.